Included here is one T cell receptor (beta chain) sequence, with context. This clone's antigen is unknown. Base quality data are lacking; no much larger clone is found one base away. Library preparation was by the immunoSEQ multiplex PCR assay. For the multiplex PCR, a mixture combining 60 forward primers for TCR Vbeta segments and 13 reverse primers for TCR Jbeta segments was used. A multiplex PCR assay on genomic DNA amplified the CDR3 region of rearranged TCR beta genes. Amplified TCR beta libraries were sequenced as 87-base-pair reads on the Illumina HiSeq System. In the authors' own workflow: Across the 640 or so repertoires, a later analysis counted around 80 million unique TCR beta chains, 9.5 million to 12 million of which were shared by at least two donors. A nearest-neighbor algorithm error-corrected the raw reads and collapsed the reads into unique sequences, merging closely related sequences to remove PCR and sequencing errors. To assign V, D and J gene segments, CDR3 sequences were aligned to IMGT reference sequences. For a sequence to be retained, a match of at least six nucleotides was required to both a V gene segment and a J gene segment. Rearrangements were classified as productive when the CDR3 lacked stop codons and remained in frame with V and J, and all other rearrangements were classified as non-productive. CDR3 was defined according to IMGT convention as the region running from the second conserved V-encoded cysteine to the conserved J-encoded phenylalanine. In an earlier analysis of 500 to 650 of the donors, sequences lacking an unambiguous match to a single V gene segment were excluded. An earlier analysis of approximately 590 of the donors called V segments functional above 56.7% productive rearrangements and segregating when the between-donor standard deviation exceeded 5%. A statistical classification framework was developed to diagnose cytomegalovirus status using the catalog of TCR beta chain sequences. A later analysis assigned V and J genes by comparing TCR nucleotide sequences with IMGT/GENE-DB human TR gene sequences. Using the TCRdist pipeline, a later analysis assigned CDR3 sequences along with most-parsimonious VDJ recombination scenarios. In a later analysis, every TCR beta chain was defined by the combination of its CDR3 amino acid sequence and its V-gene family, and reads without a unique V-gene family were dropped. To address suspected cross-contamination and a sequencing artifact, a later analysis removed some 620 highly shared, low-generation-probability nucleotide sequences. In a later analysis, a clonal expansion index for each public chain was calculated from normalized within-repertoire ranks of inferred template counts. A later analysis computed generation probabilities with a VDJ recombination model fitted to out-of-frame rearrangements, and checked the results against IGoR. A later analysis scored TCR-TCR, TCR-HLA and TCR-CMV co-occurrence with hypergeometric tests, applying a repertoire-size bias correction to TCR pairs. In a later analysis, false discovery rates were estimated by permuting HLA or CMV assignments 20 times. In a later analysis, co-occurring TCRs were grouped using DBSCAN, with TCRdist sequence similarity added in when clustering inside HLA-allele-positive subsets. Repertoires with fewer than 30,000 or more than 120,000 public chains were left out of co-occurrence clustering, as were a few repertoires with anomalous nucleotide sharing. The source is immuneACCESS, and TCRdb retained only in-frame sequences with V and J called. Part of the clones is not carried over; for the studies checked, unresolved V genes explain less than half of this, and the remainder is unexplained. V, J and clone size derive from that table, while D and trimming were established from the DNA sequence. This sample gives 110,000 to 150,000 clones in total; about three quarters of them show up just once. The top ten clones comprise under 2% of the sample.

The cohort was made up of about 610 healthy bone marrow donors. At the time of sampling, all cohort members were nominally healthy, though unrecorded immune exposures were likely present. The donor tested CMV seronegative and was one of the 352 seronegative cohort members. Every donor gave a peripheral blood sample, and the peripheral blood mononuclear cells from that sample were used for TCR beta sequencing. The Qiagen DNeasy Blood Extraction Kit was used to extract genomic DNA from the blood cell samples. CDR1 and CDR2 were assigned from the germline V gene as MDHEN and SYDVKM. The CDR3 numbers 12 residues from cysteine through phenylalanine. Only the CDR3 region is kept as DNA, spanning 36 bases read in frame from base 1. V sheds 6 bases and J sheds 5 bases, leaving 9 bases between their ends. These data belong to a study of cytomegalovirus exposure and HLA in healthy donors (dated 2017 in TCRdb). Broadly, across the study: According to an earlier analysis of several hundred of the donors, roughly 180 million T cells yielded some 110 million unique TCR beta sequences and more than 250 Gb of sequence data. About 320 gigabases of sequencing data and approximately 93 million unique TCR sequences were included in an early release covering roughly 600 HLA-typed donors. Of the roughly 430 genotyped donors, approximately 83% fell in the genetic ancestry cluster associated with self-reported Caucasian donors. The study aimed to test whether cataloging public T cell receptors could reveal signatures of past pathogen exposure. The study used immunosequencing to profile the T cell repertoires of hundreds of subjects and linked those repertoires to cytomegalovirus serostatus. A separate validation cohort of 100 to 150 different subjects was used in addition to the 666-subject first cohort. To predict cytomegalovirus infection status, the study brought together high-throughput TCR immunosequencing, statistical association of individual TCRs with disease status, and machine learning. A later analysis re-analyzed previously published TCR beta repertoires from 600 to 850 donors and added high-resolution HLA genotyping to study TCR occurrence patterns. The later analysis used no new phenotypic data to find candidate immune exposures, relying instead on TCR beta sequences and their occurrence across donors. To decide whether each TCR beta V gene segment behaved as functional or pseudogenic, an earlier analysis of some 570 of the donors relied on high-throughput TCR beta sequencing. Donor age, sex, ethnicity and CMV serostatus were compiled alongside the repertoire data. Genome-wide SNP genotypes for about 65% of the 666 donors were used in a later genetic analysis, which treated that subset as a discovery cohort. Every discovery cohort repertoire had been produced on one sequencing platform. HLA typing covered class I and class II loci at four-digit resolution. The number of typed donors differed by locus: about 620-640 for A, B, C, DRB1 and DQB1; some 500 for DQA1; fewer than 610 for DPA1; and some 450 for DPB1. Because of strong linkage in the cohort, four or five DR-DQ haplotypes were treated as single units for association and clustering. On average, roughly 250,000 unique TCR beta nucleotide sequences were sequenced per donor among about 400 genotyped donors of the cohort, with 15% to 20% of those sequences being non-productive.

Study-wide findings and limitations: The study gave a list of about 150 TCR beta chains associated with cytomegalovirus. In a later genetic analysis, fewer N-insertions in productive TCRs were reported among donors in an Asian-associated ancestry cluster than the roughly 700-donor mean. Some IMGT-functional V segments, including TRBV6-2 and TRBV6-3, could not be distinguished by the 87-base-pair reads and were therefore excluded. In this cohort, only TCR beta chains were sequenced, and detectable features were limited by the absence of alpha or paired-chain data. The only immune exposure information available for the cohort was CMV serostatus. In a later analysis, HLA-associated TCR beta chains showed more clonal expansion and lower generation probabilities than non-associated chains that were equally common. In a later analysis, TCR association rates were found to vary across HLA loci, with the most associated TCRs seen for DRB1 alleles and the fewest for HLA-C alleles. According to a later analysis, most CMV-associated TCR beta chains appeared to be HLA-restricted, and the HLA associations seemed to be driven largely by CMV exposure. In an earlier analysis of roughly 500 of the donors, most TCR beta V segments appeared in productive rearrangements about 87% or about 30% of the time, broadly matching IMGT annotations. The classifier was reported to diagnose cytomegalovirus status with high specificity and sensitivity in both the original and validation cohorts. HLA typing was unavailable for some donors at each locus, so association tests used only the typed subset. While some public TCRs were present in many individuals, most TCR sequences turned up only very rarely across donors. The authors suggested that the approach could potentially be extended to other disease states and immunological phenotypes. The presence/absence analyses assumed that sequencing depth was roughly uniform across donors, and that assumption may not be true. According to a later analysis, parvovirus B19, influenza, CMV and Epstein-Barr virus appeared linked to several top co-occurrence clusters. Correlated functional status among segregating V segments might be attributable to linkage disequilibrium, but an unknown experimental factor could not be ruled out. A few of the identified cytomegalovirus-associated TCR beta chains were confirmed in vitro to be specific for cytomegalovirus antigens. Assigning TCR associations to individual alleles was difficult when HLA alleles, especially DR and DQ, strongly co-occurred. Because counts were too low, 15 to 20 rarely observed V segments, including chromosome 9 orphons, were excluded from the earlier analysis of 587 of the donors. A further reported finding was that TCR beta sequences accurately predicted the HLA-A and HLA-B alleles for most subjects in the first cohort. Specific HLA alleles were associated with around 18,000 TCR beta sequences at a false discovery rate of 0.05 in a later analysis. V-gene and J-gene trimming of TCR beta chains was associated with a missense DCLRE1C variant in a later genetic analysis, and the association was replicated in an independent cohort. A cluster of highly shared sequence variants was judged likely to be a technical artifact of the sequencing pipeline.

Sequenced input: PBMCs. This clonotype was sampled from a woman under 40 in good health and CMV-seronegative. The chain couples TRBV28 to TRBJ2-3; the D gene cannot be named for sure. CDR3 sequence: CASRGVEDTQYF. In nucleotides, the sequence is TGTGCCAGCAGGGGCGTTGAAGATACGCAGTATTTT.